Below are 27 T cell receptor beta chains sequenced from a single sample in a study of technical replicates of blood from a handful of donors. TCRdb keeps only in-frame clones here, not all; method: immunoSEQ multiplex PCR. The data hold approximately 64,000 clones, with around 85% observed a single time. The source material was PBMCs. The receptors come from a human donor in good health. Some clones in this sample may be carry-over from other donors' samples.

This clone was found a few times. The V call is TRBV2, the J call TRBJ2-7, with a possible D match to TRBD2 (6 bases). This CDR3 spans 15 amino acids. Germline V gene data show CDR1 as SNHLY and CDR2 as FYNNEI. V dropped 6 bases and J dropped 7 bases, with 22 bases sitting between them. CDR3 nucleotide sequence: TGTGCCAGCAGACCCGGGACGGAGGGGTTGAGGGAGCAGTACTTC. Translating gives CASRPGTEGLREQYF.

The chain combines TRBV5-1 with TRBJ2-2; TRBD1 might be the D (5 bases). Per germline, CDR1 SGHRS and CDR2 YFSETQ. This CDR3 contains 13 residues. Trimming shortened V by 5 bases and J by 6 bases, and 11 bases separated the two germline ends. This CDR3 reads CASRIDSSGELFF. For the CDR3, the DNA is TGCGCCAGCAGGATCGACAGTTCCGGGGAGCTGTTTTTT.

CDR3 residues: CASSGADVARNTQYF. As DNA, the CDR3 is TGTGCCAGCAGCGGAGCAGACGTCGCTCGAAATACGCAGTATTTT. The gene calls are TRBV5-6 and TRBJ2-3, with D uncertain. The CDR3 has 15 amino acids. V lost 4 bases to trimming and J lost 7 bases, with 19 bases between them. Germline values: CDR1 SGHDT, CDR2 YYEEEE.

The chain joins TRBV2 to TRBJ1-5; D remains unclear. Germline V gene sequence: CDR1 SNHLY, CDR2 FYNNEI. V was trimmed by 5 bases and J by 6 bases, leaving 14 bases between them. The CDR3 is made up of 14 amino acids. CDR3 sequence reads: CASSYIVAGQPQHF. The CDR3 region has the DNA TGTGCCAGCAGTTATATAGTAGCGGGTCAGCCCCAGCATTTT.

The rearrangement links TRBV7-9 to TRBJ2-1; TRBD2 matches 10 bases. In germline, CDR1 is SEHNR, CDR2 FQNEAQ (reference sequence). J lost 5 bases, V lost 3 bases, and 13 bases had no gene match. The CDR3 is 18 residues long. The CDR3 DNA reads TGTGCCAGCAGCTTTACGTGGGGGAGCGGGAGGGAAGACAATGAGCAGTTCTTC. Its protein product is CASSFTWGSGREDNEQFF.

This clone was detected only once. In DNA, the CDR3 is TGTGCCAGCAGCTTCACCCAGCTAGCGGGAGCAGATACGCAGTATTTT. It translates to CASSFTQLAGADTQYF. The rearrangement joins TRBV7-9 to TRBJ2-3, with 10 bases that match TRBD2. CDR1 and CDR2 from the germline V gene are SEHNR and FQNEAQ (reference sequence). The CDR3 has 16 residues. The V and J ends lost 3 bases and 4 bases, in that order; junction bases with no gene match: 7.

The V gene is TRBV6-1, the J gene TRBJ1-6; no definite D call. Germline CDR1 reads MNHNS; CDR2 reads SASEGT. V was pared by 1 base and J by 3 bases, with 7 bases between. This CDR3 has 15 residues. The CDR3 DNA follows: TGTGCCAGCAGTGAAGAGAGAAGCTATAATTCACCCCTCCACTTT. It codes for CASSEERSYNSPLHF.

V and J are TRBV5-1 and TRBJ2-2; 9 bases are shared with TRBD1. Germline V gene sequence: CDR1 SGHRS, CDR2 YFSETQ. The length of the CDR3 is 16 residues. Losses at the gene ends were 4 bases for V and 1 base for J; bases not matched to a gene: 5. CDR3 loop: CASSQGQGMNTGELFF. The CDR3 bases are TGCGCCAGCAGCCAGGGACAGGGAATGAACACCGGGGAGCTGTTTTTT.

In nucleotides, the CDR3 is TGTGCCAGCAGTGAATTGGTAGCGGGAGTTGGTGAGCAGTACTTC. It codes for CASSELVAGVGEQYF. This chain uses TRBV2 with TRBJ2-7, with 9 positions matching TRBD2. Germline V CDR1 and CDR2: SNHLY, FYNNEI. V lost 2 bases to trimming and J lost 7 bases; unmatched junction nucleotides: 9. The CDR3 runs to 15 residues.

V usage is TRBV11-3 and J usage is TRBJ2-6; 8 bases align to TRBD1. This CDR3 region has 19 residues. Germline loops: CDR1 SGHNT, CDR2 YENEEA. Trimming removed 5 bases from V and 0 bases from J; junction bases left unmatched: 12. CDR3 residues: CASSPGPGTGRSGANVLTF. In DNA, the CDR3 is TGTGCCAGCAGCCCTGGACCGGGGACAGGCCGCTCTGGGGCCAACGTCCTGACTTTC.

The chain combines TRBV7-7 with TRBJ2-5, with 8 bases fitting TRBD1. This CDR3 has 14 residues. V was clipped by 1 base and J by 4 bases; unmatched bases: 2. Germline values: CDR1 SSHAT, CDR2 FNYEAQ (reference sequence). In DNA, the CDR3 is TGTGCCAGCAGCTTAGGGACAGGGCGAGAGACCCAGTACTTC. Translating gives CASSLGTGRETQYF. Supplemented by reference TRBV7-7 and TRBJ2-5, the full variable domain reads GAGVSQSPRYKVTKRGQDVTLRCDPISSHATLYWYQQALGQGPEFLTYFNYEAQPDKSGLPSDRFSAERPEGSISTLTIQRTEQRDSAMYRCASSLGTGRETQYFGPGTRLLVL.

The chain combines TRBV18 with TRBJ2-7; 8 bases match TRBD2. In germline, CDR1 is KGHSH, CDR2 LQKENI. This CDR3 region has 15 residues. The V and J ends lost 4 bases and 2 bases, in that order; junction bases with no gene match: 7. The CDR3 protein is CASSRSLAETYEQYF. CDR3 DNA: TGTGCCAGCTCACGTTCACTAGCGGAGACCTACGAGCAGTACTTC.

The V call is TRBV27, the J call TRBJ2-7, with D possibly TRBD1 on 6 matching bases. V was cut by 3 bases and J by 3 bases, with 15 bases left in between. Looked up from germline, CDR1 is MNHEY and CDR2 is SMNVEV (reference sequence). CDR3 length: 15 amino acids. DNA for the CDR3: TGTGCCAGCAGTTTGTCGAACAGGGTTAACTACGAGCAGTACTTC. Translated, it gives CASSLSNRVNYEQYF.

This clone was observed a few times. The rearrangement links TRBV4-1 to TRBJ2-7; 8 bases fit TRBD1. The CDR3 runs 14 residues. V lost 4 bases and J lost 7; bases outside the gene matches: 9. Germline V CDR1 and CDR2: MGHRA, YSYEKL. The CDR3 protein is CASSRWDRSGEQYF. CDR3 nucleotide sequence: TGCGCCAGCAGCCGATGGGACAGGTCGGGGGAGCAGTACTTC.

This chain links TRBV7-2 with TRBJ1-5; no firm D call. Germline-derived CDR1 and CDR2 are SGHTA and FQGNSA. The V end was cut by 3 bases, the J end by 2 bases, with 14 bases between. The CDR3 spans 16 residues. The CDR3 DNA sequence: TGTGCCAGCAGCTTTGAGGGTGGGTTTGGCAATCAGCCCCAGCATTTT. It translates to CASSFEGGFGNQPQHF. Combining the CDR3 with reference TRBV7-2 and TRBJ1-5 gives the whole variable domain GAGVSQSPSNKVTEKGKDVELRCDPISGHTALYWYRQSLGQGLEFLIYFQGNSAPDKSGLPSDRFSAERTGGSVSTLTIQRTQQEDSAVYLCASSFEGGFGNQPQHFGDGTRLSIL.

This chain uses TRBV5-1 with TRBJ1-3; D might be TRBD1 (5 bases). Trimming cost V 0 bases and J 4 bases, with 14 bases left between them. CDR1 and CDR2 from the germline V gene are SGHRS and YFSETQ. CDR3 size: 16 residues. For the CDR3, the DNA is TGCGCCAGCAGCTTGGAGGGGTCAGGGCACGGAAACACCATATATTTT. Amino acids: CASSLEGSGHGNTIYF. Supplemented by reference TRBV5-1 and TRBJ1-3, the full variable domain reads KAGVTQTPRYLIKTRGQQVTLSCSPISGHRSVSWYQQTPGQGLQFLFEYFSETQRNKGNFPGRFSGRQFSNSRSEMNVSTLELGDSALYLCASSLEGSGHGNTIYFGEGSWLTVV.

This chain connects TRBV2 to TRBJ1-2; D is unclear. Trimming pared 2 bases from V and 4 bases from J, leaving 5 bases between. CDR3 length: 12 residues. CDR1 is SNHLY and CDR2 is FYNNEI in the germline V gene. Here the CDR3 reads CASSESTYGYTF. For the CDR3, the DNA is TGTGCCAGCAGTGAATCTACCTATGGCTACACCTTC.

DNA of the CDR3: TGCAGCGTTCTTTATGGACAGGGGAGGACTGAAGCTTTCTTT. It yields the protein CSVLYGQGRTEAFF. This chain links TRBV29-1 with TRBJ1-1, with TRBD1 matching 9 bases. J gave up 5 bases and V 5 bases, and 9 bases lay outside the gene matches. CDR1 and CDR2 (germline): SQVTM, ANQGSEA. This CDR3 contains 14 residues.

This clone was detected once. J is TRBJ2-2 and V is TRBV6-5, with 7 bases matching TRBD1. The CDR3 totals 14 residues. In germline, CDR1 is MNHEY, CDR2 SVGAGI. The V and J ends lost 7 bases and 2 bases, in that order; junction bases with no gene match: 4. The CDR3 loop reads CASKGQLNTGELFF. The DNA for the CDR3 is TGTGCCAGCAAGGGACAGTTAAACACCGGGGAGCTGTTTTTT.

J is TRBJ1-2 and V is TRBV6-5; 8 nucleotides align to TRBD1. Germline CDR1 MNHEY, CDR2 SVGAGI. The V gene end was trimmed by 8 bases and the J gene end by 6 bases; junction bases not matched to a gene: 5. The CDR3 runs 12 residues. The CDR3 nucleotides read TGTGCCAGCGGACAGGGAGAAGATGGCTACACCTTC. Translated: CASGQGEDGYTF.

This chain joins TRBV9 and TRBJ1-2, with a weak D call TRBD1 (6 bases). Trimming removed 5 bases from V and 4 bases from J, with 15 bases in between. Germline CDR1 is SGDLS and CDR2 is YYNGEE. The CDR3 extends over 14 amino acids. CDR3 in amino acids: CASRAETGPYGYTF. CDR3 sequence (DNA): TGTGCCAGCAGAGCAGAAACAGGGCCCTATGGCTACACCTTC. Drawing the rest from reference TRBV9 and TRBJ1-2, the complete variable domain is DSGVTQTPKHLITATGQRVTLRCSPRSGDLSVYWYQQSLDQGLQFLIQYYNGEERAKGNILERFSAQQFPDLHSELNLSSLELGDSALYFCASRAETGPYGYTFGSGTRLTVV.

CDR3 DNA sequence: TGTGCCAGCACCGCAGGGGGGAAAAGCGGAAACACCATATATTTT. This sequence encodes CASTAGGKSGNTIYF. The chain links TRBV6-6 to TRBJ1-3; 7 bases agree with TRBD1. The germline V gene encodes CDR1 MNHNY and CDR2 SVGAGI (reference sequence). Unmatched junction bases numbered 10, after V lost 7 bases and J lost 4 bases. There are 15 residues in the CDR3.

This clone was recorded once. This rearrangement joins TRBV4-3 to TRBJ1-1; a possible D gene is TRBD1 (5 bases). V dropped 0 bases and J dropped 5 bases, with 13 bases sitting between them. The germline V gene encodes CDR1 LGHNA and CDR2 YSLEER. This CDR3 spans 15 amino acids. CDR3 region: CASSQDGKGWTEAFF. CDR3 nucleotide sequence: TGCGCCAGCAGCCAAGATGGTAAGGGGTGGACTGAAGCTTTCTTT.

The rearrangement links TRBV29-1 to TRBJ2-2; no firm D call. Germline CDR1 is SQVTM and CDR2 is ANQGSEA. The CDR3 runs to 14 residues. V lost 4 bases and J lost 4, with 13 bases in between. DNA for the CDR3: TGCAGCGTTGGAGTAACGCGCGGCACCGGGGAGCTGTTTTTT. It translates to CSVGVTRGTGELFF.

V usage is TRBV5-1 and J usage is TRBJ2-7, with 9 positions matching TRBD1. Germline V lookup: CDR1 SGHRS, CDR2 YFSETQ. There are 14 residues in the CDR3. Trimming removed 5 bases from V and 5 bases from J; junction bases left unmatched: 8. Here the CDR3 DNA reads TGCGCCAGCAGGACGGGACAGGGCGGCGACGAGCAGTACTTC. Its protein product is CASRTGQGGDEQYF.

The chain uses TRBV7-2 and TRBJ2-7, with D possibly TRBD1 on 6 matching bases. Trimming pared 3 bases from V and 0 bases from J, leaving 9 bases between. The CDR3 loop spans 14 amino acids. The germline CDR1 and CDR2 sequences are SGHTA and FQGNSA. The CDR3 here is CASSFRDISYEQYF. CDR3 nucleotide sequence: TGTGCCAGCAGCTTTCGGGACATCTCCTACGAGCAGTACTTC.

V and J are TRBV5-8 and TRBJ1-3; D perhaps matches TRBD1 (5 bases). In germline, CDR1 is SGHTS, CDR2 YDEGEE. The CDR3 spans 15 residues. Deletions cut 4 bases from V and 3 bases from J, with 14 bases between. CDR3 sequence: CASSQGWLGGNTIYF. The CDR3 DNA sequence: TGTGCCAGCAGCCAGGGTTGGCTGGGTGGAAACACCATATATTTT.